The 27 T cell receptor beta chains listed next were all sequenced from one sample in a study of T cell responses to AZD1222 COVID-19 vaccine. Sequenced by immunoSEQ multiplex PCR; TCRdb stores in-frame clones only, minus some. This sample carries 110,000 or so clones, roughly 88% of them seen once, and the ten largest clones take about 2.3%. The starting material was peripheral blood, obtained on day 0 of AZD1222 vaccination. Receptor source: an adult in good health.

V and J are TRBV14 and TRBJ2-7; 9 nucleotides align to TRBD2. There are 16 residues in the CDR3. V was pared by 2 bases and J by 2 bases, with 7 bases of the junction left unmatched. Germline CDR1 reads SGHDN; CDR2 reads FVKESK. CDR3 sequence: CASSQKTSGAAYEQYF. Written as DNA, the CDR3 is TGTGCCAGCAGCCAAAAGACTAGCGGAGCAGCCTACGAGCAGTACTTC.

The gene calls are TRBV4-3 and TRBJ1-2; tentative D call: TRBD1 (5 bases). CDR1 LGHNA and CDR2 YSLEER come from the germline V gene. Trimming cost V 4 bases and J 3 bases, with 15 bases left between them. The CDR3 sequence is 15 residues long. Here the CDR3 reads CASSPGTAGDYGYTF. In DNA form, the CDR3 reads TGCGCCAGCAGCCCAGGGACGGCGGGGGACTATGGCTACACCTTC.

V usage is TRBV28 and J usage is TRBJ2-7, with 10 bases identical to TRBD2. CDR1 is MDHEN, CDR2 SYDVKM, per germline. This CDR3 is built from 14 residues. V lost 6 bases to trimming and J lost 10 bases; unmatched junction nucleotides: 12. CDR3 nucleotide sequence: TGTGCCAGCAGGTCTCCTGCTAGCGGGAGTCCTCAGTACTTC. Its protein product is CASRSPASGSPQYF.

The rearrangement uses TRBV6-1 and TRBJ2-6; tentative D call: TRBD1 (7 bases). CDR3 size: 18 residues. Per germline, CDR1 MNHNS and CDR2 SASEGT. V dropped 4 bases and J dropped 1 base, with 17 bases sitting between them. The CDR3 reads CASSGAGQLFSGANVLTF. CDR3 DNA sequence: TGTGCCAGCAGTGGCGCGGGACAGCTCTTTTCTGGGGCCAACGTCCTGACTTTC.

V usage is TRBV5-1 and J usage is TRBJ2-7; D uncertain. The germline V gene encodes CDR1 SGHRS and CDR2 YFSETQ. Trimming removed 4 bases from V and 3 bases from J, with 5 bases in between. The CDR3 is 11 residues long. CDR3 in DNA: TGCGCCAGCAGCGGTCTCTACGAGCAGTACTTC. Its translation: CASSGLYEQYF.

The chain employs TRBV29-1 and TRBJ1-2, with a weak D call TRBD1 (6 bases). The CDR3 runs 13 residues. The V end lost 4 bases, the J end lost 3 bases, and 12 bases lay between the germline ends. Per germline, CDR1 SQVTM and CDR2 ANQGSEA. As DNA, the CDR3 is TGCAGCGTTGGAGGGGGTACCCACTATGGCTACACCTTC. Protein: CSVGGGTHYGYTF.

The J gene is TRBJ1-2, the V gene TRBV7-3; D might be TRBD1 (5 bases). Germline V gene lookup returns CDR1 SGHTA and CDR2 FQGTGA. The CDR3 sequence is 14 residues long. Trimming cost V 5 bases and J 2 bases, with 12 bases left between them. In DNA, the CDR3 is TGTGCCAGCAGCCCCGACAGAACAAACTATGGCTACACCTTC. This translates into CASSPDRTNYGYTF.

The chain links TRBV7-9 to TRBJ1-3; D is uncertain. This CDR3 is built from 16 residues. The germline V gene encodes CDR1 SEHNR and CDR2 FQNEAQ (reference sequence). V lost 1 base, J lost 2 bases, and 12 bases lay in between. CDR3 coding DNA: TGTGCCAGCAGCTTAGGGCGTAGGGAAGCTGGAAACACCATATATTTT. The encoded protein is CASSLGRREAGNTIYF.

V usage is TRBV6-5 and J usage is TRBJ1-4, with a weak D call TRBD1 (5 bases). Germline CDR1 is MNHEY and CDR2 is SVGAGI. This CDR3 has 14 residues. Trimming pared 6 bases from V and 0 bases from J, leaving 8 bases between. The CDR3: CASRDTATNEKLFF. CDR3 DNA: TGTGCCAGCAGGGACACCGCAACTAATGAAAAACTGTTTTTT.

The sample holds one count of this clone. The chain carries TRBV7-2 and TRBJ2-5; TRBD2 agrees at 16 bases. The CDR3 spans 16 residues. J lost 9 bases, V lost 4 bases, and 8 bases had no gene match. Germline V gene data show CDR1 as SGHTA and CDR2 as FQGNSA. CDR3 residues: CASSWTPGLAGGAQYF. DNA for the CDR3: TGTGCCAGCAGCTGGACACCGGGACTAGCGGGAGGGGCCCAGTACTTC. The full variable domain, in which reference TRBV7-2 and TRBJ2-5 provide the parts outside the CDR3, is GAGVSQSPSNKVTEKGKDVELRCDPISGHTALYWYRQSLGQGLEFLIYFQGNSAPDKSGLPSDRFSAERTGGSVSTLTIQRTQQEDSAVYLCASSWTPGLAGGAQYFGPGTRLLVL.

The V call is TRBV11-3, the J call TRBJ2-2, with TRBD1 matching 8 bases. CDR1 and CDR2 (germline): SGHNT, YENEEA. CDR3 length: 14 amino acids. V gave up 8 bases and J gave up 4 bases; unmatched junction bases: 6. The CDR3 nucleotides read TGTGCCAGCGGTGAGACAGGGGTCACCGGGGAGCTGTTTTTT. Protein product: CASGETGVTGELFF.

The chain combines TRBV5-1 with TRBJ2-1, with TRBD2 matching 7 bases. The ends lost 4 bases at V and 0 bases at J; junction bases unmatched: 10. Germline V gives CDR1 SGHRS, CDR2 YFSETQ. This CDR3 has 17 amino acids. The CDR3 nucleotides are TGCGCCAGCAGCCCACAAGGCACTAGCGACTCCTACAATGAGCAGTTCTTC. It codes for CASSPQGTSDSYNEQFF.

J is TRBJ2-5 and V is TRBV28; D is possibly TRBD1 or TRBD2 (6 bases each). CDR3 length equals 19 residues. Germline-derived CDR1 and CDR2 are MDHEN and SYDVKM. Trimming shortened V by 2 bases and J by 4 bases, and 26 bases separated the two germline ends. In DNA, the CDR3 is TGTGCCAGCAGTTTACCCCCTGGGGCGGGGACATCCCGAGGAGAGACCCAGTACTTC. It encodes CASSLPPGAGTSRGETQYF.

This clone was observed a single time. The chain joins TRBV6-5 to TRBJ1-5; a weak D match, TRBD1 (6 bases). Trimming stripped 6 bases from V and 11 bases from J, with 20 bases between. The CDR3 length is 14 residues. Per the germline V gene, CDR1 is MNHEY and CDR2 is SVGAGI. The CDR3 loop is CASSLYRDIKSQHF. The CDR3 nucleotides read TGTGCCAGCAGCCTATACCGGGACATCAAGTCCCAGCATTTT.

Details on this clone: A much larger clonotype is one base distant, so this may be a read error. The V call is TRBV6-5, the J call TRBJ2-1; 13 nucleotides align to TRBD2. J lost 5 bases, V lost 5 bases, and 0 bases had no gene match. The CDR3 is made up of 14 amino acids. The germline V gene has CDR1 MNHEY and CDR2 SVGAGI. The CDR3 here is CASSTSGGDNEQFF. Written as DNA, the CDR3 is TGTGCCAGCAGTACTAGCGGGGGGGACAATGAGCAGTTCTTC.

This clone appeared a few times. The CDR3 sequence is CASSEIRGENEQFF. DNA for the CDR3: TGTGCCAGCAGTGAAATAAGGGGGGAGAATGAGCAGTTCTTC. The rearrangement links TRBV2 to TRBJ2-1; possibly TRBD1 or TRBD2 for D (6 bases each). CDR1 and CDR2 (germline): SNHLY, FYNNEI. CDR3 length: 14 residues. V lost 2 bases and J lost 7, with 12 bases in between.

This rearrangement joins TRBV28 to TRBJ1-1, with TRBD1 as a possible D gene (6 bases). V was shortened by 4 bases and J by 5 bases, with 8 bases between the two germline ends. The CDR3 sequence is 12 residues long. Germline loops: CDR1 MDHEN, CDR2 SYDVKM. CDR3 loop: CASSWTETEAFF. CDR3 DNA sequence: TGTGCCAGCAGTTGGACAGAGACTGAAGCTTTCTTT.

The chain recombines TRBV6-2 or TRBV6-3 with TRBJ1-4; D ambiguous. Trimming stripped 5 bases from V and 0 bases from J, with 10 bases between. This CDR3 has 15 residues. CDR1 is MNHEY and CDR2 is SVGEGT in the germline V gene. For the CDR3, the DNA is TGTGCCAGCAGTACCGGAAGTGCAACTAATGAAAAACTGTTTTTT. Translation: CASSTGSATNEKLFF.

This clone has a single count. V is TRBV20-1 and J is TRBJ1-2; D remains unclear. Looked up from germline, CDR1 is DFQATT and CDR2 is SNEGSKA (reference sequence). This CDR3 contains 11 residues. V lost 6 bases, J lost 3 bases, and 8 bases lay in between. The CDR3 DNA is TGCAGTGCCAAGATCGACTATGGCTACACCTTC. Its translation is CSAKIDYGYTF.

The chain carries TRBV10-2 and TRBJ1-1; no firm D call. The V gene's germline CDR1 is WSHSY and CDR2 SAAADI. Trimming took 1 base from V and 0 from J, leaving 6 bases between them. The CDR3 covers 14 residues. Here the CDR3 reads CASSEWTLNTEAFF. In nucleotides, the CDR3 is TGCGCCAGCAGTGAGTGGACGCTGAACACTGAAGCTTTCTTT.

The rearrangement links TRBV11-3 to TRBJ2-7; D perhaps matches TRBD1 (5 bases). The V gene lost 3 bases and the J gene lost 5 bases, with 20 bases spanning the gap. Germline V lookup: CDR1 SGHNT, CDR2 YENEEA. The CDR3 loop spans 16 amino acids. In nucleotides, the CDR3 is TGTGCCAGCAGCTTTCGGACCCCAGGGTATGGTCACGAGCAGTACTTC. It yields the protein CASSFRTPGYGHEQYF.

This clone was recorded once. The CDR3 DNA sequence: TGTGCTAGTGGCACCGGGACAGGGAGTGAAAAACTGTTTTTT. It is translated as CASGTGTGSEKLFF. The V gene is TRBV12-5, the J gene TRBJ1-4, with 9 nucleotides matching TRBD1. Trimming cost V 6 bases and J 7 bases; bases outside gene matches: 6. Germline values: CDR1 LGHNT, CDR2 FRNRAP. The CDR3 is 14 amino acids.

The chain has TRBV5-1 and TRBJ2-5; either TRBD1 or TRBD2 may supply D (5 bases each). The CDR3 spans 14 residues. Germline loops: CDR1 SGHRS, CDR2 YFSETQ. Trimming took off 3 bases at V and 1 base at J, with 10 bases between the two ends. The DNA for the CDR3 is TGCGCCAGCAGCTGGGGGAGACTCCAAGAGACCCAGTACTTC. Translated: CASSWGRLQETQYF. Based on the CDR3 plus reference TRBV5-1 and TRBJ2-5, the full variable domain is KAGVTQTPRYLIKTRGQQVTLSCSPISGHRSVSWYQQTPGQGLQFLFEYFSETQRNKGNFPGRFSGRQFSNSRSEMNVSTLELGDSALYLCASSWGRLQETQYFGPGTRLLVL.

The genes are TRBV7-9 and TRBJ1-1, with unresolved D. Germline V CDR1 and CDR2: SEHNR, FQNEAQ (reference sequence). The CDR3 contains 15 residues. V lost 4 bases and J lost 1, with 13 bases in between. The CDR3: CASSSRERENTEAFF. The CDR3 coding sequence is TGTGCCAGCAGCTCCCGGGAGAGAGAGAACACTGAAGCTTTCTTT.

The chain links TRBV7-9 to TRBJ1-3; the D is unclear. Germline-derived CDR1 and CDR2 are SEHNR and FQNEAQ (reference sequence). With 1 base removed from V and 0 bases from J, the gap between germline ends came to 4 bases. The CDR3 covers 14 residues. CDR3 nucleotides: TGTGCCAGCAGCTTAGGTATCTCTGGAAACACCATATATTTT. Its protein is CASSLGISGNTIYF.

A word on this clone: A junction end diverges from the germline sequence, so it may reflect a read error. This chain uses TRBV7-7 with TRBJ1-5; no reliable D call. The CDR3 spans 11 residues. Germline lookup yields CDR1 SSHAT and CDR2 FNYEAQ (reference sequence). The CDR3 bases are TGTGCTAGCAGCTTTTTTCAGCCCCAGCATTTT. This gives the protein CASSFFQPQHF.

In this sample, this clone turned up a few times. This chain links TRBV12-3 or TRBV12-4 with TRBJ1-2; no firm D call. Trimming took off 6 bases at V and 7 bases at J, with 12 bases between the two ends. The CDR3 spans 12 residues. The CDR3 spells CASSRPQGGYTF. The CDR3 region has the DNA TGTGCCAGCAGCCGGCCCCAAGGTGGCTACACCTTC.